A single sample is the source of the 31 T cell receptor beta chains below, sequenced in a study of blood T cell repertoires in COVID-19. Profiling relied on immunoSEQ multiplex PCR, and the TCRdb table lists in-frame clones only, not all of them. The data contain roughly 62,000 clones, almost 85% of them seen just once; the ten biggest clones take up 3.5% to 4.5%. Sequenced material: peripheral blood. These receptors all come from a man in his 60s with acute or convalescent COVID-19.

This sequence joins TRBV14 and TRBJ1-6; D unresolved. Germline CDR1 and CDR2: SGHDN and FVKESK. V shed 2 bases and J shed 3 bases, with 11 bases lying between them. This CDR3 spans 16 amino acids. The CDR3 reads CASSQRAGIYNSPLHF. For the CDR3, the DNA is TGTGCCAGCAGCCAACGAGCAGGCATCTATAATTCACCCCTCCACTTT. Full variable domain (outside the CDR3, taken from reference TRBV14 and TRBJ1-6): EAGVTQFPSHSVIEKGQTVTLRCDPISGHDNLYWYRRVMGKEIKFLLHFVKESKQDESGMPNNRFLAERTGGTYSTLKVQPAELEDSGVYFCASSQRAGIYNSPLHFGNGTRLTVT.

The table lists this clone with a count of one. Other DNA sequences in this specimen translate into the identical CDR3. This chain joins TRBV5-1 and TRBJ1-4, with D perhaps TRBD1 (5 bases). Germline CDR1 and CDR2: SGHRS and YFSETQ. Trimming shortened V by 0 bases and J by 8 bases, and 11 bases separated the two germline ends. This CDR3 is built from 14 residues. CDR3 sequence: CASSLGQGREKLFF. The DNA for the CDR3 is TGCGCCAGCAGCTTGGGGCAGGGAAGGGAAAAACTGTTTTTT.

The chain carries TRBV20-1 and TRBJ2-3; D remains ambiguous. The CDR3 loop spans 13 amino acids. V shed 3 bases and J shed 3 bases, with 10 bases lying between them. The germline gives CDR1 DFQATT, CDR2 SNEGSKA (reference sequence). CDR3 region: CSASWSGTDTQYF. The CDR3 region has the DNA TGCAGTGCTAGTTGGTCCGGGACAGATACGCAGTATTTT.

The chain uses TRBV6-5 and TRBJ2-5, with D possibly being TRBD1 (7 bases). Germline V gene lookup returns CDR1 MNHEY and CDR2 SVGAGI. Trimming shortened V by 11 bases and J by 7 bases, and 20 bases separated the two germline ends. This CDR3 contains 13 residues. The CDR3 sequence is CAVTGDPSATQYF. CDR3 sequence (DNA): TGTGCCGTTACAGGGGATCCTAGCGCGACCCAGTACTTC.

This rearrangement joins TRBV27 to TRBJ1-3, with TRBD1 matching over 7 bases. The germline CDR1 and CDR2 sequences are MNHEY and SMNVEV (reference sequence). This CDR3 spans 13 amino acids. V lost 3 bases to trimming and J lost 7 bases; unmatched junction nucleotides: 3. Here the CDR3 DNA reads TGTGCCAGCAGTTTGACAGGGCTGAACACCATATATTTT. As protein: CASSLTGLNTIYF.

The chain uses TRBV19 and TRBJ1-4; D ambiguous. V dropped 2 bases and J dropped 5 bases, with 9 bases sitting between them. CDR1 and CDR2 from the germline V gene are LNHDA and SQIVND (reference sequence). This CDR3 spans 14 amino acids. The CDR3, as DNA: TGTGCCAGTAGTATAATGTACGGGAATGAAAAACTGTTTTTT. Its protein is CASSIMYGNEKLFF.

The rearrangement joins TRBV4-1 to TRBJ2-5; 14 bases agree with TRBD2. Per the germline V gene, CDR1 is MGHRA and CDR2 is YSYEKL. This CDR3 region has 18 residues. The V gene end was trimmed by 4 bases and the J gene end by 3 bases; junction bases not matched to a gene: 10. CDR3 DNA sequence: TGCGCCAGCAGCCTAAGACTAGCGGGGGGGCAAGTAGAAGAGACCCAGTACTTC. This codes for CASSLRLAGGQVEETQYF.

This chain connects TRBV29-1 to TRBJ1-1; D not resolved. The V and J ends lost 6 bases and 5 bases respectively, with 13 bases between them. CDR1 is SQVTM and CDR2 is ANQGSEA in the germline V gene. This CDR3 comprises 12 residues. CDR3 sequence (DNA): TGCAGCGTCGCCACCCCGGAGACTGAAGCTTTCTTT. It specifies CSVATPETEAFF.

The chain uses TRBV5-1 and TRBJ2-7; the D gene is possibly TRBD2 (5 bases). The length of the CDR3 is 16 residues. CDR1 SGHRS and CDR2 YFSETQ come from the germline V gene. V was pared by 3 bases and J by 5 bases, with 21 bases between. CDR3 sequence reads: CASSWPLATTINEQYF. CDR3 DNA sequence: TGCGCCAGCAGCTGGCCTTTAGCGACAACTATTAACGAGCAGTACTTC.

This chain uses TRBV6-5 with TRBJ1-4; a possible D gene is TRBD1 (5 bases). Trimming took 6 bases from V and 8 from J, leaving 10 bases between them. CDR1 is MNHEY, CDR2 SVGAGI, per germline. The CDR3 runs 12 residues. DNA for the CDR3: TGTGCCAGCAGAACAGGTCGAGAAAAACTGTTTTTT. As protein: CASRTGREKLFF.

The CDR3 region is CASSPDLVGQGNEQFF. CDR3 DNA sequence: TGTGCCAGTAGTCCCGACTTAGTGGGACAGGGGAATGAGCAGTTCTTC. The chain uses TRBV19 and TRBJ2-1; 10 positions match TRBD1. This CDR3 has 16 amino acids. Losses at the gene ends were 5 bases for V and 7 bases for J; bases not matched to a gene: 11. In germline, CDR1 is LNHDA, CDR2 SQIVND (reference sequence). The full variable domain, rest sourced from reference TRBV19 and TRBJ2-1, is DGGITQSPKYLFRKEGQNVTLSCEQNLNHDAMYWYRQDPGQGLRLIYYSQIVNDFQKGDIAEGYSVSREKKESFPLTVTSAQKNPTAFYLCASSPDLVGQGNEQFFGPGTRLTVL.

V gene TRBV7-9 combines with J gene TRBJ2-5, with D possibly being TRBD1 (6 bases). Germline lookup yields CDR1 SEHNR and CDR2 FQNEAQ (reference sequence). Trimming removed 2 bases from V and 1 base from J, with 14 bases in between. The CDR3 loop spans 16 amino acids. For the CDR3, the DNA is TGTGCCAGCAGCTTATGGGGGCAGGGGCTCCAAGAGACCCAGTACTTC. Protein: CASSLWGQGLQETQYF. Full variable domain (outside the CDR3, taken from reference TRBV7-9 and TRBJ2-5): DTGVSQNPRHKITKRGQNVTFRCDPISEHNRLYWYRQTLGQGPEFLTYFQNEAQLEKSRLLSDRFSAERPKGSFSTLEIQRTEQGDSAMYLCASSLWGQGLQETQYFGPGTRLLVL.

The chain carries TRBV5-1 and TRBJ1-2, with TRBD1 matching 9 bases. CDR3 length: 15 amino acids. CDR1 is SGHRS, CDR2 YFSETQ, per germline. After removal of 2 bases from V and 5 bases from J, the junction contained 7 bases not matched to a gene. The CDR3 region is CASSFWTGAEYGYTF. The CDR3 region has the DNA TGCGCCAGCAGCTTCTGGACAGGGGCAGAATATGGCTACACCTTC.

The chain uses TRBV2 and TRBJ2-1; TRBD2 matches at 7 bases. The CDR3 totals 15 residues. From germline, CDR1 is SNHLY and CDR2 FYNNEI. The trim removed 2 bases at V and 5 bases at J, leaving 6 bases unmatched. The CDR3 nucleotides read TGTGCCAGCAGTGAAAGGGCTAGCGGTAACAATGAGCAGTTCTTC. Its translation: CASSERASGNNEQFF. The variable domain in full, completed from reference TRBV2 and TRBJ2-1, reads EPEVTQTPSHQVTQMGQEVILRCVPISNHLYFYWYRQILGQKVEFLVSFYNNEISEKSEIFDDQFSVERPDGSNFTLKIRSTKLEDSAMYFCASSERASGNNEQFFGPGTRLTVL.

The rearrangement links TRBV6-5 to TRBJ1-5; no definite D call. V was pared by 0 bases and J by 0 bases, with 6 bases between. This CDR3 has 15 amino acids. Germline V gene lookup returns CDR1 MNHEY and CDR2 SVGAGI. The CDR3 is CASSYSQASNQPQHF. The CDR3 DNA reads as TGTGCCAGCAGTTACTCTCAAGCTAGCAATCAGCCCCAGCATTTT.

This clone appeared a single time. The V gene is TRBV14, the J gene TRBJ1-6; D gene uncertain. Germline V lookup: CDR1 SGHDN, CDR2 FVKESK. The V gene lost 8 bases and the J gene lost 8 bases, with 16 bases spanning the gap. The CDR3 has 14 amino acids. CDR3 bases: TGTGCCAGCTCCTTGGACTCTGGTGATTCACCCCTCCACTTT. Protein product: CASSLDSGDSPLHF.

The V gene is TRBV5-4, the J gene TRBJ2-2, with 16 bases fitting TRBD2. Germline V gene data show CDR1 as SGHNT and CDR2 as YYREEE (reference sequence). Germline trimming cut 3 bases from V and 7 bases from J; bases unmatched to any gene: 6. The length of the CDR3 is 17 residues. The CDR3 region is CASSSGTSGGAGGELFF. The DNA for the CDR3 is TGTGCCAGCAGCTCCGGGACTAGCGGGGGGGCCGGCGGGGAGCTGTTTTTT.

DNA for the CDR3: TGTGCCAGCAGCTTACTTGGTCTATTCGAAGAGACCCAGTACTTC. Its translation is CASSLLGLFEETQYF. The gene calls are TRBV7-3 and TRBJ2-5; D not certain. Germline V gives CDR1 SGHTA, CDR2 FQGTGA. The CDR3 extends over 15 amino acids. Between the trimmed V and J ends, which lost 2 bases and 3 bases, there was a span of 13 bases.

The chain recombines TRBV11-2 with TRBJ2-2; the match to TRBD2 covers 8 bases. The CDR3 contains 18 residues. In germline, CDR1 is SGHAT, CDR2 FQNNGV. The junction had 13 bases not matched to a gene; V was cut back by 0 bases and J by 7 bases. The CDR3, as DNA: TGTGCCAGCAGCTTAGATCGGGGGACTAGAGCGGGTATCGGGGAGCTGTTTTTT. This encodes CASSLDRGTRAGIGELFF.

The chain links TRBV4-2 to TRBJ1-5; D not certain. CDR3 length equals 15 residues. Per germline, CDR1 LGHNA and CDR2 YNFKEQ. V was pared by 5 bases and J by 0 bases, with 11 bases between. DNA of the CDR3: TGTGCCAGCAGCTTAGATAGAAATAGCAATCAGCCCCAGCATTTT. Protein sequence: CASSLDRNSNQPQHF.

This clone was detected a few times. The CDR3 sequence: CAISDQLADEQFF. The CDR3 nucleotides read TGTGCCATCAGTGACCAGTTAGCGGATGAGCAGTTCTTC. This chain connects TRBV10-3 to TRBJ2-1; possible D gene TRBD2, 6 bases. V shed 3 bases and J shed 8 bases, with 11 bases lying between them. Germline V gene lookup returns CDR1 ENHRY and CDR2 SYGVKD. CDR3 length: 13 amino acids.

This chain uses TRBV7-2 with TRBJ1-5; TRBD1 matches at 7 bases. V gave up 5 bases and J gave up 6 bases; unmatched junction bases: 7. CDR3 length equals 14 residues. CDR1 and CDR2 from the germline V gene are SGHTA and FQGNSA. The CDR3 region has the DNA TGTGCCAGCAGCCTCGACAGGGCCAGTCAGCCCCAGCATTTT. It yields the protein CASSLDRASQPQHF.

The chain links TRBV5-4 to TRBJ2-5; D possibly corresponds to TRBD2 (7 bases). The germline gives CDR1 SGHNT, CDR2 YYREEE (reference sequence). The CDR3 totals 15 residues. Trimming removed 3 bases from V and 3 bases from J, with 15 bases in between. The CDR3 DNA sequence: TGTGCCAGCAGCTCATTTGGGGGGGGCAAAGAGACCCAGTACTTC. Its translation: CASSSFGGGKETQYF.

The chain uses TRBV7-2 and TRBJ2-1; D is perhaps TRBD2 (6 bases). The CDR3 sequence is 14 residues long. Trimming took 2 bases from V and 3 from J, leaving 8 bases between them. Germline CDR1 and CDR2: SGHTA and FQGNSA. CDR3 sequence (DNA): TGTGCCAGCAGCTTAATTAGCGGCTACAATGAGCAGTTCTTC. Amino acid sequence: CASSLISGYNEQFF.

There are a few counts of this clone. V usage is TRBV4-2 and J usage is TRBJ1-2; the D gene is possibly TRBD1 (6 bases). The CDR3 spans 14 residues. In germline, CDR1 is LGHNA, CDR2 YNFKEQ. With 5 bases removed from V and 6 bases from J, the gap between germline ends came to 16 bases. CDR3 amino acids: CASSALRGTNGYTF. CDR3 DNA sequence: TGTGCCAGCAGCGCTCTAAGGGGGACGAATGGCTACACCTTC.

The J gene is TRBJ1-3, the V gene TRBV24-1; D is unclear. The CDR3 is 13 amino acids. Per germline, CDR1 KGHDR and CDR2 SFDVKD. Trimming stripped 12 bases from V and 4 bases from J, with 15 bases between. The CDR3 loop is CASQQSQGNTIYF. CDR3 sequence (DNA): TGTGCCTCTCAACAGTCACAGGGAAACACCATATATTTT.

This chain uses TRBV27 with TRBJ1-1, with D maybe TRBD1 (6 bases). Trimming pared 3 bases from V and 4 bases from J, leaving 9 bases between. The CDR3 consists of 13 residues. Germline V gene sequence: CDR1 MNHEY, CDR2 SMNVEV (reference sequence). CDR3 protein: CASSLNRVTEAFF. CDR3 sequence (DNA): TGTGCCAGCAGTTTGAACAGGGTCACTGAAGCTTTCTTT.

CDR3 protein: CASGLILDGTVRDTGELFF. As DNA, the CDR3 is TGTGCTAGTGGTTTGATACTAGACGGGACAGTAAGAGACACCGGGGAGCTGTTTTTT. V and J are TRBV12-5 and TRBJ2-2, with TRBD1 matching 7 bases. Germline V lookup: CDR1 LGHNT, CDR2 FRNRAP. V was clipped by 2 bases and J by 3 bases; unmatched bases: 15. The CDR3 contains 19 residues.

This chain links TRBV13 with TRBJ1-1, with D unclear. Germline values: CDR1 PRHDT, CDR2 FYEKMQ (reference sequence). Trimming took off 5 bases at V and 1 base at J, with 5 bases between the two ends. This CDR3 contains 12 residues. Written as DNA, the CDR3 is TGTGCCAGCAGCCTCCCGAACACTGAAGCTTTCTTT. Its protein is CASSLPNTEAFF.

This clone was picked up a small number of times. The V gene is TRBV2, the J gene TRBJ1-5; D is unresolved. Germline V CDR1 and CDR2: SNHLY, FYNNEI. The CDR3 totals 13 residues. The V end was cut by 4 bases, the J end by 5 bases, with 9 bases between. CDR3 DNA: TGTGCCAGCAGTGGACAATTTGATCAGCCCCAGCATTTT. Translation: CASSGQFDQPQHF.

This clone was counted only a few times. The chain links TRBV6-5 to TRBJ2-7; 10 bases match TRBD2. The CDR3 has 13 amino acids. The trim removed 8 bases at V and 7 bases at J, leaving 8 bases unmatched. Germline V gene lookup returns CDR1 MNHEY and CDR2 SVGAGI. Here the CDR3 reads CASASGGAGEQYF. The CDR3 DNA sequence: TGTGCCAGCGCGAGCGGGGGGGCAGGGGAGCAGTACTTC.